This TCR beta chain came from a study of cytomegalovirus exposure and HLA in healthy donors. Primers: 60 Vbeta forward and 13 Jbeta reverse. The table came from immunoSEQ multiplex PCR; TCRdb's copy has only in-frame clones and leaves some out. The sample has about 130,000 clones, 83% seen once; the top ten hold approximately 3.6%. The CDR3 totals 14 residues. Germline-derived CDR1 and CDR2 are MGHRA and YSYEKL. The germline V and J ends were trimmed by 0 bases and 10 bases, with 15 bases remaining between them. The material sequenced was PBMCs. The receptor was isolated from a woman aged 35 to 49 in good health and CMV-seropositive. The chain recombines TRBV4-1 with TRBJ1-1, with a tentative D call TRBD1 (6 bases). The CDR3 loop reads CASSQDEQGVLAFF. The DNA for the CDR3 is TGCGCCAGCAGCCAAGACGAACAGGGCGTCTTAGCTTTCTTT.